Listed below are T cell receptor beta chains from one sample, sequenced in a study of T-cell memory formation after mild COVID-19. One entry per CDR3 protein, called by TCRdb with MiXCR from the 5' RACE reads. The sample contains 280,000 or so distinct CDR3 sequences, more than 15% of which appear only once. The sample was PBMCs or a T cell subset sorted from them (not recorded which). The receptor set was obtained from a man younger than 35 who had mild COVID-19 (a few samples of this study predate the infection). Cell type and time point are not known. Both conserved end residues are part of each CDR3. The D gene is left open where the match is weak. Size is omitted from some rows. Given values are once, few, many or a class for expanded clones.

.	TRBV9	TRBJ2-3	few	12	CASTGRTDTQYF	TGTGCCAGTACAGGGAGGACAGATACGCAGTATTTT
TRBD1	TRBV20-1	TRBJ1-5	few	15	CSAKTTGGVKQPQHF	TGCAGTGCCAAAACCACAGGGGGCGTAAAACAGCCCCAGCATTTT
TRBD2	TRBV28	TRBJ2-1	few	14	CASSFRGAGIEQFF	TGTGCCAGCAGTTTCAGAGGAGCGGGGATCGAGCAGTTCTTC
.	TRBV10-3	TRBJ2-4	many	15	CAISRGDLRENIQYF	TGTGCCATCAGTAGGGGAGACCTTCGGGAAAACATTCAGTACTTC
.	TRBV4-3	TRBJ2-2	.	16	CASSQAGDQNTGELFF	TGCGCCAGCAGCCAAGCGGGAGACCAGAACACCGGGGAGCTGTTTTTT
.	TRBV29-1	TRBJ2-6	.	13	CSVSLSGANVLTF	TGCAGCGTTAGTCTGTCTGGGGCCAACGTCCTGACTTTC
TRBD2	TRBV4-2	TRBJ2-3	few	15	CASSLGLAFTDTQYF	TGTGCCAGCAGCCTTGGACTAGCTTTCACAGATACGCAGTATTTT
TRBD2	TRBV20-1	TRBJ2-7	once	16	CSARALEAGVIYEQYF	TGCAGTGCTAGAGCCCTCGAAGCGGGAGTGATCTACGAGCAGTACTTC
.	TRBV28	TRBJ1-4	.	15	CASSLFGGGNEKLFF	TGTGCCAGCAGTTTATTCGGCGGTGGCAATGAAAAACTGTTTTTT
.	TRBV5-1	TRBJ1-6	few	16	CASSLVGAGSISPLHF	TGCGCCAGCAGCTTGGTAGGTGCAGGTAGCATTTCACCCCTCCACTTT
.	TRBV12-3/TRBV12-4	TRBJ1-5	.	14	CASSTVTSDQPQHF	TGTGCCAGCAGCACGGTCACATCGGATCAGCCCCAGCATTTT
TRBD1	TRBV5-6	TRBJ2-7	many	13	CASMGTDTYEQYF	TGTGCCAGCATGGGGACAGATACCTACGAGCAGTACTTC
.	TRBV7-2	TRBJ2-1	few	15	CASSLDSTSYNEQFF	TGTGCCAGCAGCTTAGATAGTACCTCCTACAATGAGCAGTTCTTC
TRBD1	TRBV28	TRBJ1-4	.	16	CASSLAGTGTNEKLFF	TGTGCCAGCAGTTTAGCGGGGACAGGGACAAATGAAAAACTGTTTTTT
.	TRBV2	TRBJ1-4	.	14	CASSPYATNEKLFF	TGTGCCAGCAGCCCTTATGCAACTAATGAAAAACTGTTTTTT
TRBD1	TRBV27	TRBJ2-4	.	17	CASIGTGALLAKNIQYF	TGTGCCAGCATCGGGACAGGGGCCCTCCTAGCCAAAAACATTCAGTACTTC
.	TRBV4-2	TRBJ1-2	.	15	CASSQEWGSGYGYTF	TGTGCCAGCAGCCAAGAGTGGGGTTCTGGCTATGGCTACACCTTC
TRBD2	TRBV5-4	TRBJ2-2	.	16	CASSLVSGGAYGELFF	TGTGCCAGCAGCTTGGTGAGCGGGGGGGCCTACGGGGAGCTGTTTTTT
.	TRBV7-6	TRBJ2-1	few	15	CASSSWAGISAEQFF	TGTGCCAGCAGCTCGTGGGCCGGGATTTCAGCTGAGCAGTTCTTC
.	TRBV28	TRBJ2-3	many	16	CASSPPGVRSPGTQYF	TGTGCCAGCAGTCCCCCGGGAGTACGAAGTCCGGGTACGCAGTATTTT
.	TRBV11-2	TRBJ2-1	many	13	CASNLVGGNEQFF	TGTGCCAGCAACTTAGTGGGGGGCAATGAGCAGTTCTTC
TRBD2	TRBV29-1	TRBJ2-1	.	14	CSGVKRGTHNEQFF	TGCAGCGGGGTGAAGCGGGGAACACACAATGAGCAGTTCTTC
.	TRBV2	TRBJ2-2	once	13	CASSEGPRGRVFF	TGTGCCAGCAGTGAAGGGCCCAGGGGAAGGGTGTTTTTT
.	TRBV20-1	TRBJ2-7	.	14	CSARDSVRPYEQYF	TGCAGTGCTAGAGATTCAGTAAGGCCCTACGAGCAGTACTTC
.	TRBV6-6	TRBJ1-1	.	13	CATNGQLNTEAFF	TGTGCCACCAACGGACAGTTGAACACTGAAGCTTTCTTT
TRBD1	TRBV28	TRBJ2-7	few	16	CASSFWGRQGWYEQYF	TGTGCCAGCAGTTTTTGGGGGAGACAGGGTTGGTACGAGCAGTACTTC
TRBD1	TRBV20-1	TRBJ1-2	.	12	CSALRTGQGYTF	TGCAGTGCCCTTAGGACAGGGCAAGGCTACACCTTC
.	TRBV10-3	TRBJ1-5	.	14	CAVNQGGGNQPQHF	TGTGCCGTAAACCAGGGAGGTGGCAATCAGCCCCAGCATTTT
TRBD1	TRBV20-1	TRBJ1-1	few	14	CSARGRRGATEAFF	TGCAGTGCTAGAGGCCGCAGGGGGGCCACTGAAGCTTTCTTT
TRBD2	TRBV20-1	TRBJ2-1	few	12	CSAPTSGDEQFF	TGCAGTGCCCCGACTAGCGGGGATGAGCAGTTCTTC
TRBD2	TRBV5-1	TRBJ2-2	few	16	CASSPTPGGATGELFF	TGCGCCAGCAGCCCCACCCCCGGGGGGGCGACCGGGGAGCTGTTTTTT
.	TRBV7-2	TRBJ2-1	few	14	CASSMGTIYNEQFF	TGTGCCAGCAGCATGGGGACAATTTACAATGAGCAGTTCTTC
.	TRBV4-2	TRBJ2-5	many	15	CASSPSMGSTETQYF	TGTGCCAGCAGCCCCTCGATGGGGTCTACAGAGACCCAGTACTTC